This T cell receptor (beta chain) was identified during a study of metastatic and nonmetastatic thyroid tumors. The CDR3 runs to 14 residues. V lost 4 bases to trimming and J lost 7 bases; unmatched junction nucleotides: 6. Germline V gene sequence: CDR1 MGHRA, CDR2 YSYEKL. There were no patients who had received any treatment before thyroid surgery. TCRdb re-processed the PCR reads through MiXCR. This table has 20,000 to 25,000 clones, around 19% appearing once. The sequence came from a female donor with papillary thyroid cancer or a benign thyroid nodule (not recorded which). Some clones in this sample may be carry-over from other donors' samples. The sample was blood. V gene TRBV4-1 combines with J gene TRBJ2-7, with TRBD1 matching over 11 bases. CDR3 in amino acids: CASSPGQGASEQYF. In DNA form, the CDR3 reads TGCGCCAGCAGCCCAGGACAGGGGGCGTCAGAGCAGTACTTC.